These 27 T cell receptor beta chains were all obtained from the same sample, sequenced in a study of vaccination and CD4 T cells after COVID-19. The Oncomine TCR Beta short-read assay sequenced DNA from cultured CD4+ T cells. TCRdb passed the PCR reads through MiXCR, listing each CDR3 protein once. This sample carries about 18,000 distinct CDR3 sequences, 45% to 70% of them seen once, and the ten largest clones take 8% to 9.5%. Treatment here: roughly 10-day PBMC culture with coronavirus spike peptide pools or control peptides (ViraFEST assay). The antigens these receptors bind are not known. The sequenced sample consisted of CD4+ T cells from blood, cultured in vitro. These receptor sequences come from a human donor who had recovered from COVID-19.

This rearrangement joins TRBV6-1 to TRBJ1-1; a possible D gene is TRBD1 (5 bases). The V and J ends lost 6 bases and 10 bases respectively, with 12 bases between them. CDR1 is MNHNS, CDR2 SASEGT, per germline. The CDR3 spans 11 residues. CDR3 coding DNA: TGTGCCAGCAGCTGGGGGGGAAGAGCTTTCTTT. Its protein is CASSWGGRAFF.

In its sample, this clonotype was seen a few times. This chain uses TRBV20-1 with TRBJ1-5; 8 bases fit TRBD1. The CDR3 length is 14 residues. The germline CDR1 and CDR2 sequences are DFQATT and SNEGSKA (reference sequence). V shed 1 base, J shed 6 bases, and the junction held 5 bases outside the gene matches. CDR3 sequence: CSARVGQGFQPQHF. In nucleotides, the CDR3 is TGCAGTGCTAGAGTTGGACAGGGATTTCAGCCCCAGCATTTT.

The chain links TRBV18 to TRBJ1-2; no firm D call. V dropped 3 bases and J dropped 8 bases, with 10 bases sitting between them. The CDR3 consists of 12 residues. CDR1 KGHSH and CDR2 LQKENI come from the germline V gene. In nucleotides, the CDR3 is TGTGCCAGCTCACCCAACAGAGACGGCTACACCTTC. Translated: CASSPNRDGYTF.

V usage is TRBV2 and J usage is TRBJ2-1; 11 bases line up with TRBD2. The CDR3 has 15 amino acids. V lost 9 bases, J lost 9 bases, and 13 bases stayed unmatched. The germline V gene encodes CDR1 SNHLY and CDR2 FYNNEI. CDR3 sequence: CARRQVLAGEFEQFF. Written as DNA, the CDR3 is TGTGCCAGAAGACAAGTACTAGCGGGAGAGTTTGAGCAGTTCTTC.

V usage is TRBV2 and J usage is TRBJ2-7; TRBD2 matches 11 bases. With V trimmed by 3 bases and J by 9 bases, 7 bases remained unmatched. The germline CDR1 and CDR2 sequences are SNHLY and FYNNEI. The CDR3 totals 14 residues. CDR3 sequence: CASSDMLAGGGQYF. The CDR3 nucleotides are TGTGCCAGCAGTGATATGTTAGCGGGAGGGGGGCAGTACTTC.

The chain links TRBV27 to TRBJ1-1; no reliable D call. The germline V gene encodes CDR1 MNHEY and CDR2 SMNVEV (reference sequence). There are 13 residues in the CDR3. Trimming took off 3 bases at V and 5 bases at J, with 10 bases between the two ends. CDR3 in amino acids: CASSFRIGTEAFF. CDR3 nucleotides: TGTGCCAGCAGTTTCCGCATAGGGACTGAAGCTTTCTTT.

The chain uses TRBV19 and TRBJ2-5; 12 bases map to TRBD1. This CDR3 has 13 residues. With V trimmed by 10 bases and J by 10 bases, 10 bases remained unmatched. Germline loops: CDR1 LNHDA, CDR2 SQIVND (reference sequence). Written as DNA, the CDR3 is TGTGCCACCGGGACAGGGGGCGAAAGGGACCAGTACTTC. Its protein product is CATGTGGERDQYF. Variable domain in full (rest from reference TRBV19 and TRBJ2-5): DGGITQSPKYLFRKEGQNVTLSCEQNLNHDAMYWYRQDPGQGLRLIYYSQIVNDFQKGDIAEGYSVSREKKESFPLTVTSAQKNPTAFYLCATGTGGERDQYFGPGTRLLVL.

The chain combines TRBV6-2 or TRBV6-3 with TRBJ2-7; D might be TRBD2 (5 bases). The CDR3 runs 14 residues. Germline V gene lookup returns CDR1 MNHEY and CDR2 SVGEGT. V lost 6 bases to trimming and J lost 2 bases, with 14 bases between them. CDR3 loop: CASRTRENPYEQYF. The CDR3 bases are TGTGCCAGCAGAACTAGGGAGAACCCCTACGAGCAGTACTTC.

This rearrangement joins TRBV11-2 to TRBJ2-5; D possibly corresponds to TRBD2 (5 bases). The germline V and J ends were trimmed by 5 bases and 1 base, with 8 bases remaining between them. The CDR3 contains 13 residues. Germline V lookup: CDR1 SGHAT, CDR2 FQNNGV. The CDR3 loop reads CASSPGTQETQYF. The CDR3 DNA follows: TGTGCCAGCAGCCCGGGAACCCAAGAGACCCAGTACTTC.

The chain employs TRBV6-1 and TRBJ2-7; 7 bases are shared with TRBD1. Germline CDR1 and CDR2: MNHNS and SASEGT. This CDR3 is 15 amino acids long. Losses at the gene ends were 6 bases for V and 0 bases for J; bases not matched to a gene: 8. Here the CDR3 reads CASSPGWDSSYEQYF. The CDR3 coding sequence is TGTGCCAGCAGCCCGGGTTGGGACAGCTCCTACGAGCAGTACTTC.

This clonotype appeared a few times. J is TRBJ1-2 and V is TRBV6-5; no definite D call. The CDR3 has 15 residues. Trimming removed 0 bases from V and 2 bases from J, with 10 bases in between. Germline values: CDR1 MNHEY, CDR2 SVGAGI. In DNA form, the CDR3 reads TGTGCCAGCAGTTACTCGCTGGGGTCCAACTATGGCTACACCTTC. It specifies CASSYSLGSNYGYTF.

V usage is TRBV6-1 and J usage is TRBJ2-2, with 9 bases matching TRBD1. This CDR3 region has 14 residues. V dropped 6 bases and J dropped 1; count of bases not matched to a gene: 0. The V gene's germline CDR1 is MNHNS and CDR2 SASEGT. The DNA of the CDR3 is TGTGCCAGCAGGGACAGGGGGAACACCGGGGAGCTGTTTTTT. The encoded protein is CASRDRGNTGELFF.

The rearrangement joins TRBV10-3 to TRBJ2-2, with D unresolved. Looked up from germline, CDR1 is ENHRY and CDR2 is SYGVKD. The V gene lost 6 bases and the J gene lost 1 base, with 9 bases spanning the gap. This CDR3 contains 14 residues. DNA for the CDR3: TGTGCCATCAGGGAACACCTGAACACCGGGGAGCTGTTTTTT. It yields the protein CAIREHLNTGELFF.

This chain links TRBV10-3 with TRBJ1-6; D uncertain. The CDR3 sequence is 16 residues long. Germline lookup yields CDR1 ENHRY and CDR2 SYGVKD. V was shortened by 0 bases and J by 8 bases, with 14 bases between the two germline ends. The CDR3 DNA sequence: TGTGCCATCAGTGAGTCGCTAGGTTATACGGATTCACCCCTCCACTTT. Its translation: CAISESLGYTDSPLHF.

On this clonotype itself: Because the CDR3's place on the DNA is in doubt, the DNA is left out and the CDR3 is given as listed by TCRdb. The V and J genes are TRBV7-5 and TRBJ2-7; the D call in the table, TRBD1, was not verified against the DNA. TRBV7-5 is recorded as a pseudogene. The CDR3 sequence runs 15 residues, both termini included. This CDR3 reads CISVSEPDRAYEQYF.

This clonotype has just a few counts. V usage is TRBV6-1 and J usage is TRBJ1-1; a possible D gene is TRBD1 (5 bases). CDR3 length equals 12 residues. Germline loops: CDR1 MNHNS, CDR2 SASEGT. Deletions cut 5 bases from V and 11 bases from J, with 15 bases between. Written as DNA, the CDR3 is TGTGCCAGCAGTCGGGACTCCGCCCGCGCTTTCTTT. The encoded protein is CASSRDSARAFF.

The rearrangement joins TRBV10-3 to TRBJ2-7, with 11 bases fitting TRBD1. With 6 bases clipped from V and 9 bases from J, the junction kept 4 bases outside the gene matches. CDR3 length equals 12 residues. Germline lookup yields CDR1 ENHRY and CDR2 SYGVKD. The CDR3 DNA reads TGTGCCATCAGGGACAGGGGGCGAGGGCAGTACTTC. It codes for CAIRDRGRGQYF.

The sample holds a few counts of this clonotype. This sequence joins TRBV7-3 and TRBJ2-3; 10 bases are a match to TRBD1. The V gene's germline CDR1 is SGHTA and CDR2 FQGTGA. V shed 5 bases and J 3 bases; nucleotides not matched to a gene: 5. This CDR3 has 15 amino acids. The CDR3 bases are TGTGCCAGCAGCCCGAGACAGGGGGCGACAGATACGCAGTATTTT. Its translation is CASSPRQGATDTQYF.

The V gene is TRBV5-1, the J gene TRBJ2-5, with 15 nucleotides matching TRBD2. Germline lookup yields CDR1 SGHRS and CDR2 YFSETQ. This CDR3 is built from 16 residues. Trimming at V came to 4 bases and at J to 5 bases, leaving 6 bases not matched to a gene. CDR3 DNA: TGCGCCAGCAGCGGAGGACTAGCGGGAGGGGGCGAGACCCAGTACTTC. This encodes CASSGGLAGGGETQYF.

CDR3 sequence reads: CASRGLIDRVHEQYF. Here the CDR3 DNA reads TGTGCCAGCAGGGGCTTAATTGACAGGGTCCACGAGCAGTACTTC. The V and J genes are TRBV6-1 and TRBJ2-7; 7 positions match TRBD1. The length of the CDR3 is 15 residues. J was trimmed by 5 bases and V by 6 bases; bases with no gene match: 13. CDR1 and CDR2 (germline): MNHNS, SASEGT.

In DNA form, the CDR3 reads TGTGCCAGCAGCGAGGCGGATCCCAGCTCCTATAATTCACCCCTCCACTTT. This translates into CASSEADPSSYNSPLHF. The chain joins TRBV6-1 to TRBJ1-6; D unresolved. V lost 6 bases and J lost 0, with 15 bases in between. Germline V gene lookup returns CDR1 MNHNS and CDR2 SASEGT. The CDR3 spans 17 residues.

This clonotype is deemed medium-sized. This chain links TRBV28 with TRBJ1-2; 7 nucleotides align to TRBD1. V shed 10 bases and J 7 bases; nucleotides not matched to a gene: 12. There are 13 residues in the CDR3. Germline-derived CDR1 and CDR2 are MDHEN and SYDVKM. CDR3 bases: TGTGCCACCCGCCGGGGGGGACAGCCTGGCTACACCTTC. It is translated as CATRRGGQPGYTF.

This chain uses TRBV18 with TRBJ1-6; TRBD1 aligns across 7 bases. Trimming took 4 bases from V and 0 from J; bases not matched to a gene: 9. This CDR3 spans 18 amino acids. Looked up from germline, CDR1 is KGHSH and CDR2 is LQKENI. CDR3 region: CASSLIGQDNSYNSPLHF. For the CDR3, the DNA is TGTGCCAGCTCACTTATTGGACAGGACAACTCCTATAATTCACCCCTCCACTTT.

The chain employs TRBV19 and TRBJ1-2; D perhaps matches TRBD1 (5 bases). V lost 5 bases to trimming and J lost 0 bases, with 16 bases between them. This CDR3 is built from 16 residues. Per germline, CDR1 LNHDA and CDR2 SQIVND (reference sequence). The chain's CDR3 is CASSPGDGHSNYGYTF. The CDR3 nucleotides read TGTGCCAGTAGTCCCGGGGACGGCCATTCTAACTATGGCTACACCTTC.

This chain joins TRBV6-1 and TRBJ2-3; weak D call: TRBD2 (6 bases). In germline, CDR1 is MNHNS, CDR2 SASEGT. Trimming cost V 2 bases and J 0 bases, with 18 bases left between them. There are 18 residues in the CDR3. The CDR3, as DNA: TGTGCCAGCAGTGAATCGACTGGGAGGTGGACTAGCACAGATACGCAGTATTTT. Protein sequence: CASSESTGRWTSTDTQYF.

The chain carries TRBV6-5 and TRBJ2-6; D unresolved. The ends were cut back, 2 bases at V and 2 bases at J, with 16 bases in the middle. CDR1 is MNHEY, CDR2 SVGAGI, per germline. The CDR3 is 18 residues long. The CDR3 spells CASSYGVPVRAGANVLTF. CDR3 nucleotides: TGTGCCAGCAGTTACGGCGTCCCCGTGAGAGCTGGGGCCAACGTCCTGACTTTC.

V usage is TRBV2 and J usage is TRBJ2-5; 8 nucleotides line up with TRBD1. The trim removed 2 bases at V and 4 bases at J, leaving 6 bases unmatched. Germline lookup yields CDR1 SNHLY and CDR2 FYNNEI. The CDR3 has 15 amino acids. CDR3 in amino acids: CASSEQGAAGETQYF. Written as DNA, the CDR3 is TGTGCCAGCAGTGAACAGGGGGCTGCGGGAGAGACCCAGTACTTC.